One T cell receptor beta chain is described in this entry. Antigen: not known. The naive CD8 fraction comprised CD45RO-negative cells positively selected for CCR7 and excluded terminally differentiated effector memory CD45RA+ cells. Profiled with immunoSEQ multiplex PCR; TCRdb holds only in-frame clones, not every one. This sample has 450,000 to 700,000 clones; about 95% occur once, and the top ten carry around 0.11%. The data derive from a study of shared clonotypes between healthy human individuals. Study-wide findings and caveats: The authors expected sequencing depth to affect clonotype sharing among donors. Relative to memory subsets, naive subsets generally showed larger estimated richness. It was the few donors that limited the genetic and exposure-history diversity represented.

Looked up from germline, CDR1 is LNHNV and CDR2 is YYDKDF (reference sequence). V was pared by 7 bases and J by 1 base, with 10 bases between. This CDR3 has 13 amino acids. This sequence was found in a woman in her 30s in good health. The sample taken for sequencing was naive CD8+ T cells sorted from blood. The rearrangement links TRBV15 to TRBJ1-1, with unresolved D. CDR3 protein: CATMGSGNTEAFF. The DNA for the CDR3 is TGTGCCACCATGGGGTCGGGGAACACTGAAGCTTTCTTT. The full variable domain, its missing parts supplied by reference TRBV15 and TRBJ1-1, is DAMVIQNPRYQVTQFGKPVTLSCSQTLNHNVMYWYQQKSSQAPKLLFHYYDKDFNNEADTPDNFQSRRPNTSFCFLDIRSPGLGDTAMYLCATMGSGNTEAFFGQGTRLTVV.